This TCR beta chain was captured by sequencing in a study of cytomegalovirus exposure and HLA in healthy donors. Points from the study as a whole: HLA allele associations emerged for 17,000 or so TCR beta sequences in a later analysis, at 0.05 false discovery rate. In the analysis, some V segments, TRBV6-2 and TRBV6-3 included, were excluded as indistinguishable. A further, later analysis showed that HLA-associated TCR beta chains (compared with equally common others) were more clonally expanded. In a later analysis, common viral pathogens appeared linked to several of the most significant clusters.

The PCR ran on 60 Vbeta and 13 Jbeta primers. Method: immunoSEQ multiplex PCR; TCRdb's copy keeps in-frame clones and lacks some. The repertoire consists of some 110,000 clones, with approximately 81% occurring once and the leading ten covering 3.5% to 4.5%. Germline assignment: CDR1 SGHRS and CDR2 YFSETQ. The V gene end was trimmed by 4 bases and the J gene end by 7 bases; junction bases not matched to a gene: 8. The CDR3 has 15 amino acids. As concerns this clone: Its antigen is unidentified.

The origin of this receptor is a man younger than 40 in good health and CMV-seropositive. J is TRBJ1-4 and V is TRBV5-1, with 9 bases that match TRBD1. The source material was PBMCs. CDR3 coding DNA: TGCGCCAGCAGCGATATAACAGGGGGCGGTGAAAAACTGTTTTTT. It translates to CASSDITGGGEKLFF.